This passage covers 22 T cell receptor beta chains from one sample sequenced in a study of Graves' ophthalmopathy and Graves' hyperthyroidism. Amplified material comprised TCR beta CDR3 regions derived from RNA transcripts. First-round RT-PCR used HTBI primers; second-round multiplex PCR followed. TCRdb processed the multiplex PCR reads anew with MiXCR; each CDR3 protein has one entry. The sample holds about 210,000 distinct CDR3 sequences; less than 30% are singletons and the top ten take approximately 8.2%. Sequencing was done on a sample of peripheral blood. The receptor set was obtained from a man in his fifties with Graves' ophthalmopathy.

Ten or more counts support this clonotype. CDR3 protein: CASRGTGSTEAFF. In nucleotides, the CDR3 is TGTGCCAGCAGGGGGACAGGGAGCACTGAAGCTTTCTTT. The chain employs TRBV25-1 and TRBJ1-1; TRBD1 aligns across 9 bases. With 6 bases clipped from V and 4 bases from J, the junction kept 3 bases outside the gene matches. In germline, CDR1 is MGHDK, CDR2 SYGVNS. The CDR3 is 13 residues long.

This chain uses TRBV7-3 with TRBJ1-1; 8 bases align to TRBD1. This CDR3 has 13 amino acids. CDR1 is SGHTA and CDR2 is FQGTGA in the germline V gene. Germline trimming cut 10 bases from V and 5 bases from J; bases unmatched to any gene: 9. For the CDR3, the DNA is TGTGCCACCGCGGACAGGGAGGGAACTGAAGCTTTCTTT. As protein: CATADREGTEAFF.

The CDR3 protein is CATSPSGSYEQYF. The CDR3 DNA reads TGTGCCACCTCACCCAGCGGGAGCTACGAGCAGTACTTC. V is TRBV28 and J is TRBJ2-7; TRBD2 matches 8 bases. V shed 10 bases and J 3 bases; nucleotides not matched to a gene: 8. Germline V CDR1 and CDR2: MDHEN, SYDVKM. CDR3 size: 13 residues.

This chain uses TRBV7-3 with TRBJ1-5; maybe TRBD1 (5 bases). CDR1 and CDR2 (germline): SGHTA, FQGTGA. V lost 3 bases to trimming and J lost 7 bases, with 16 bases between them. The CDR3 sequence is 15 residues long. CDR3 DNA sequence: TGTGCCAGCAGCTTGGGCCAGGGAGGCTGGCAGCCCCAGCATTTT. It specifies CASSLGQGGWQPQHF.

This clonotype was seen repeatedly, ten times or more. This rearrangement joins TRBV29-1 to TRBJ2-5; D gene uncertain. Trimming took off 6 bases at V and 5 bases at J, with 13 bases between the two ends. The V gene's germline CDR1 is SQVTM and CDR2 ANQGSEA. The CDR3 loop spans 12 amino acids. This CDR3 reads CSVEHITETQYF. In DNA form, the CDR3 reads TGCAGCGTGGAACATATTACGGAGACCCAGTACTTC.

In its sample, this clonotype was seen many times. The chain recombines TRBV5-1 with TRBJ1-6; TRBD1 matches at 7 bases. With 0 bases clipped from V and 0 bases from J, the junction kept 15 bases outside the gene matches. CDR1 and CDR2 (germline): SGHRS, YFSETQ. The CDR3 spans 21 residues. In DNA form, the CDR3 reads TGCGCCAGCAGCTTGGAGCTTTTCGTGGGACAGACGAGCTCCTATAATTCACCCCTCCACTTT. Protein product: CASSLELFVGQTSSYNSPLHF.

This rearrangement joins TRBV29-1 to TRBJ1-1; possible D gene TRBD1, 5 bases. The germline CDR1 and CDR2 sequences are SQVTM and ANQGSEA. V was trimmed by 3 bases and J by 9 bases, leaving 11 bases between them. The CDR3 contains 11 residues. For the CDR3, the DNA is TGCAGCGTTGATGGGGCAGACAAAGCTTTCTTT. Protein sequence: CSVDGADKAFF.

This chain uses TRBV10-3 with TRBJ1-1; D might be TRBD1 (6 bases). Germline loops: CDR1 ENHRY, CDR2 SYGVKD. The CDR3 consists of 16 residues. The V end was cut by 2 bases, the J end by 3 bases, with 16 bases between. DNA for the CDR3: TGTGCCATCAGTGAGAGGGCAGGGGTTGTGTACACTGAAGCTTTCTTT. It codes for CAISERAGVVYTEAFF.

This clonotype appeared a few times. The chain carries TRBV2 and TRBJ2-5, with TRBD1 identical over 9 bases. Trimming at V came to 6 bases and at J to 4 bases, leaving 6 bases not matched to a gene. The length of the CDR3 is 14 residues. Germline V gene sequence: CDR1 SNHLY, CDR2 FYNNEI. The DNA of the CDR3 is TGTGCCAGCAGAGCGACAGGGGGGCGAGAGACCCAGTACTTC. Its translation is CASRATGGRETQYF.

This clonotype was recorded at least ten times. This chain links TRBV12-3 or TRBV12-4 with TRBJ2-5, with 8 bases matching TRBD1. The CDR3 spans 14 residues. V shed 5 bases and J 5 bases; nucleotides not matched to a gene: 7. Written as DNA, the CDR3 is TGTGCCAGCAGTCCCGGACAGGGTTCGGAGACCCAGTACTTC. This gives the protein CASSPGQGSETQYF.

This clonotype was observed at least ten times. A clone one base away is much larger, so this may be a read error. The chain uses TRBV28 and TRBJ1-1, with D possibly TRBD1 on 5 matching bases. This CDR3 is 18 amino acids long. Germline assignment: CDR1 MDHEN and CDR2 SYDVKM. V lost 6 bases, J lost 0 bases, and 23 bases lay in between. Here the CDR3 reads CASSPWGGVLLMNTEAFF. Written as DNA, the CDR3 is TGTGCCAGCAGCCCCTGGGGGGGGGTACTTTTAATGAACACTGAAGCTTTCTTT. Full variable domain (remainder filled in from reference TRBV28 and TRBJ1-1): DVKVTQSSRYLVKRTGEKVFLECVQDMDHENMFWYRQDPGLGLRLIYFSYDVKMKEKGDIPEGYSVSREKKERFSLILESASTNQTSMYLCASSPWGGVLLMNTEAFFGQGTRLTVV.

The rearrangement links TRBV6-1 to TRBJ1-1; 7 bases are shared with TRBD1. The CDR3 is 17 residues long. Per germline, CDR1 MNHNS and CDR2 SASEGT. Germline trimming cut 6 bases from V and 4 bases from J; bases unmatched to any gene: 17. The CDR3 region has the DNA TGTGCCAGCAGAAGGTGGGCAGGGGGACATGGAGGCACTGAAGCTTTCTTT. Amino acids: CASRRWAGGHGGTEAFF.

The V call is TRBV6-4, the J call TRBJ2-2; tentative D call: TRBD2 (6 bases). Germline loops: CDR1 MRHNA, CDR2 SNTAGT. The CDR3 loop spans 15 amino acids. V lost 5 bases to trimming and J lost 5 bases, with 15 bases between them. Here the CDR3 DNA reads TGTGCCAGCAGTCCATGGCCGGAGGGTACCGGGGAGCTGTTTTTT. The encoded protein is CASSPWPEGTGELFF.

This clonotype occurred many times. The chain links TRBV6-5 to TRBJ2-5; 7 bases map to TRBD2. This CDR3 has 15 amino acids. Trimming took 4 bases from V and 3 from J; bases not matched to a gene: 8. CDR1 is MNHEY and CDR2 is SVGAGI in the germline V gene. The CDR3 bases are TGTGCCAGCAGTTGGTCCCGCGGGGGTGAAGAGACCCAGTACTTC. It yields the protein CASSWSRGGEETQYF.

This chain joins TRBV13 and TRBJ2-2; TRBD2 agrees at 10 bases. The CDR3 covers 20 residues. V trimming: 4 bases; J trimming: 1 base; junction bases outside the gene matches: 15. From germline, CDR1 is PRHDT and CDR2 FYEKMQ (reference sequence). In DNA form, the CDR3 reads TGTGCCAGCAGCTCGAACAGGGTCATAGGACTAGCGGAGAACACCGGGGAGCTGTTTTTT. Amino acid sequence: CASSSNRVIGLAENTGELFF.

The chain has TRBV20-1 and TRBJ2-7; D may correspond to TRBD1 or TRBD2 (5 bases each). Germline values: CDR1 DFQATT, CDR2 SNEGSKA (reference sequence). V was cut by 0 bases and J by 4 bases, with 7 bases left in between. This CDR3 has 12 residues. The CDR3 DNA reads TGCAGTGCTAGAGAGGGGGAATACGAGCAGTACTTC. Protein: CSAREGEYEQYF.

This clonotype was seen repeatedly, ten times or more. In nucleotides, the CDR3 is TGTGCCAGCAGTTACTCTTCCGGGTTGAACATTCAGTACTTC. Translated, it gives CASSYSSGLNIQYF. The chain combines TRBV6-5 with TRBJ2-4; D unresolved. The germline V and J ends were trimmed by 0 bases and 7 bases, with 10 bases remaining between them. Germline CDR1 MNHEY, CDR2 SVGAGI. The CDR3 covers 14 residues.

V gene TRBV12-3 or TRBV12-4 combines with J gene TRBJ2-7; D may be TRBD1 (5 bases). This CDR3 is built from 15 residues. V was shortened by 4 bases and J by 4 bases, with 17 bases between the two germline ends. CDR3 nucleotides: TGTGCCAGCAGTTCAGGGAAAGGGTCCACGTACGAGCAGTACTTC. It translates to CASSSGKGSTYEQYF.

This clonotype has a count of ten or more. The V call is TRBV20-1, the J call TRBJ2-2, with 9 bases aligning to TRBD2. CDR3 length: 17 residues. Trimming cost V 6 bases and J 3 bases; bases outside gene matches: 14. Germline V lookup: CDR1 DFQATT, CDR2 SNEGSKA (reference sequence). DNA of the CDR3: TGCAGTGCCCAAAGTGATGGGGCGGGAGGGGACACCGGGGAGCTGTTTTTT. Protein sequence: CSAQSDGAGGDTGELFF.

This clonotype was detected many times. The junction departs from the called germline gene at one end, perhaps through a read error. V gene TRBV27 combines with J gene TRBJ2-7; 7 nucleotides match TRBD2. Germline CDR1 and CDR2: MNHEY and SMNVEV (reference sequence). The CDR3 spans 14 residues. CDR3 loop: CASSLFASGYEQYF. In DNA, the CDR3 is TGTGCCAGCAGCTTATTTGCTAGCGGCTACGAGCAGTACTTC.

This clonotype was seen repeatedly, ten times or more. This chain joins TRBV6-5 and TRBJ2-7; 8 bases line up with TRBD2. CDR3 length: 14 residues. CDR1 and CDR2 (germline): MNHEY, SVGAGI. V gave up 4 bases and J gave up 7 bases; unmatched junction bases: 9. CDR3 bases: TGTGCCAGCAGTTTAGATCGGGAGGGAGGGGAGCAGTACTTC. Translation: CASSLDREGGEQYF.

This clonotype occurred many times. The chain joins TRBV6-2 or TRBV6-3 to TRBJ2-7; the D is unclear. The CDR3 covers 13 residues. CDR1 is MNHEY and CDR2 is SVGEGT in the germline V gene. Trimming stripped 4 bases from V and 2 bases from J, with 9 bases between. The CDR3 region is CASSWSDAYEQYF. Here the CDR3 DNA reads TGTGCCAGCAGTTGGAGTGATGCCTACGAGCAGTACTTC.